A single sample gave rise to the 27 T cell receptor beta chains below, sequenced in a study of tumor-infiltrating lymphocytes in primary liver carcinoma. Starting material for RNA and DNA co-extraction consisted of about 17-32 mg of unsorted bulk tissue. With a constant-region primer, TCR beta cDNA was made from approximately 450 ng of total RNA. Slightly modified ARM-PCR, run as three nested multiplex PCR rounds, produced the TCR beta libraries. TRBV1-TRBV30 forward and Cbeta reverse primers drove the first two roughly 10-cycle rounds. One entry per CDR3 protein, called by TCRdb with MiXCR from the multiplex PCR reads. This table holds some 55,000 distinct CDR3 sequences, over 65% found once. The sequencing input was liver tumor tissue from sampling region 2. The subset: tumor region T2, inferior pole. Every receptor here comes from a man in his forties with primary liver carcinoma and hepatitis B virus infection.

With respect to this clonotype: An end of the junction differs from the germline gene, which may be a read error. This chain's CDR3 is CASGLGWGAGHLSNEQFF. In DNA, the CDR3 is TGTGCCAGCGGCTTAGGGTGGGGGGCGGGACACTTAAGTAATGAGCAGTTCTTC. The rearrangement joins TRBV11-2 to TRBJ2-1; D may match TRBD1 or TRBD2 (6 bases each). CDR1 is SGHAT and CDR2 is FQNNGV in the germline V gene. This CDR3 comprises 18 residues.

On this clonotype: A junction end diverges from the germline sequence, so it may reflect a read error. The chain is built from TRBV29-1 and TRBJ1-1; the D is unclear. This CDR3 is 10 amino acids long. Looked up from germline, CDR1 is SQVTM and CDR2 is ANQGSEA. CDR3 in DNA: TGCAGTGTTCTCGGCACTGAAGTTCTCTTT. Protein sequence: CSVLGTEVLF.

Note on this clonotype: Since no conserved phenylalanine or tryptophan closes the CDR3, a read error is the likely cause. The chain carries TRBV11-2 and TRBJ2-1; TRBD2 matches 8 bases. CDR1 is SGHAT and CDR2 is FQNNGV in the germline V gene. Germline trimming cut 7 bases from V and 9 bases from J; bases unmatched to any gene: 17. The CDR3 runs 16 residues. DNA of the CDR3: TGTGCCAGCACCTTGCATATCGGACTAGCCATGGGTGAGCAGTTCCTC. Amino acid sequence: CASTLHIGLAMGEQFL.

On this clonotype itself: At one of its ends the junction is not consistent with the germline gene, which may arise from a read error. The chain recombines TRBV29-1 with TRBJ1-4; the D gene is possibly TRBD1 (6 bases). The length of the CDR3 is 13 residues. CDR1 is SQVTM and CDR2 is ANQGSEA in the germline V gene. The DNA of the CDR3 is TGCAGCGTTGGTCAGGGGAAGGGTGAAACACTGTTTTTT. Protein sequence: CSVGQGKGETLFF.

This chain uses TRBV13 with TRBJ2-1; D gene ambiguous. The CDR3 covers 11 residues. Trimming removed 5 bases from V and 8 bases from J, with 7 bases in between. Germline V lookup: CDR1 PRHDT, CDR2 FYEKMQ (reference sequence). The DNA for the CDR3 is TGTGCCAGCAGCGACTGGGATGAGCAGTTCTTC. It is translated as CASSDWDEQFF.

The rearrangement joins TRBV11-1 to TRBJ1-1; 8 bases match TRBD1. Germline CDR1 SGHAT, CDR2 FQDESV (reference sequence). CDR3 length equals 14 residues. The chain's CDR3 is CAPGTGGLVTEAFF. Written as DNA, the CDR3 is TGTGCGCCCGGGACAGGAGGTTTAGTCACTGAAGCTTTCTTT.

Comments on this clonotype: An end of the junction does not agree with germline; a read error may underlie this. The chain is built from TRBV4-2 and TRBJ2-1; maybe TRBD2 (8 bases). The CDR3 extends over 18 amino acids. From germline, CDR1 is LGHNA and CDR2 YNFKEQ. DNA of the CDR3: TGTGCCAGCAGTCAAGAGGACAGGTACACTGGCCTAGCGGGCAGTCAGTTCTTC. Protein sequence: CASSQEDRYTGLAGSQFF.

The gene calls are TRBV10-3 and TRBJ2-3, with TRBD2 identical over 7 bases. CDR3 size: 16 residues. The trim removed 10 bases at V and 3 bases at J, leaving 16 bases unmatched. Per germline, CDR1 ENHRY and CDR2 SYGVKD. CDR3 amino acids: CATSESFGLVTDTQYF. The CDR3 region has the DNA TGTGCCACCAGCGAGTCCTTCGGACTAGTTACAGATACGCAGTATTTT.

The chain is built from TRBV2 and TRBJ2-7; TRBD1 agrees at 8 bases. Germline V gene data show CDR1 as SNHLY and CDR2 as FYNNEI. V shed 9 bases and J 0 bases; nucleotides not matched to a gene: 7. The CDR3 consists of 14 residues. The CDR3 sequence: CARSRTGNSYEQYF. The CDR3 DNA reads TGTGCCAGGAGTCGGACAGGGAACTCCTACGAGCAGTACTTC.

The gene calls are TRBV6-5 and TRBJ2-7, with D maybe TRBD1 (6 bases). Germline values: CDR1 MNHEY, CDR2 SVGAGI. The CDR3 is 14 residues long. The V end was cut by 9 bases, the J end by 6 bases, with 21 bases between. The DNA of the CDR3 is TGTGCCAGTGGTTACTCTGGACAAGGGGGCGAGCAGTACTTC. Amino acids: CASGYSGQGGEQYF.

This clonotype has at least ten counts. The gene calls are TRBV29-1 and TRBJ2-7; 15 nucleotides line up with TRBD2. Trimming cost V 7 bases and J 0 bases; bases outside gene matches: 7. This CDR3 comprises 16 residues. Germline V CDR1 and CDR2: SQVTM, ANQGSEA. CDR3 sequence: CSAPGTSGRHSYEQYF. In nucleotides, the CDR3 is TGCAGCGCCCCGGGGACTAGCGGGAGGCACTCCTACGAGCAGTACTTC.

The sample holds many counts of this clonotype. This chain connects TRBV29-1 to TRBJ2-3; 7 bases agree with TRBD2. Germline assignment: CDR1 SQVTM and CDR2 ANQGSEA. V shed 6 bases, J shed 2 bases, and the junction held 8 bases outside the gene matches. The CDR3 is 14 amino acids. The CDR3 sequence is CSVRLGRSTDTQYF. For the CDR3, the DNA is TGCAGCGTCCGACTCGGGAGGTCCACAGATACGCAGTATTTT.

This clonotype was observed at least ten times. The genes are TRBV30 and TRBJ1-5, with D perhaps matching TRBD1 (6 bases). The CDR3 has 16 amino acids. The germline V gene has CDR1 GTSNPN and CDR2 SVGIG (reference sequence). V lost 0 bases and J 6 bases, leaving 18 bases between the germline ends. The CDR3 nucleotides are TGTGCCTGGAGTGTGTCCGGAGGCGGAGGGGGTCAGCCCCAGCATTTT. This translates into CAWSVSGGGGGQPQHF.

This clonotype occurred a few times. Germline is not matched at one junction end, which may reflect a read error. The chain uses TRBV11-2 and TRBJ2-7, with 9 nucleotides matching TRBD2. The CDR3 sequence is 15 residues long. Germline V gene sequence: CDR1 SGHAT, CDR2 FQNNGV. The CDR3, as DNA: TGTGCCTGCAGCTTAGGAGCTAGCGGGACCTACGAACAGTACTTC. Translating it yields CACSLGASGTYEQYF. Full variable domain (rest looked up from reference TRBV11-2 and TRBJ2-7): EAGVAQSPRYKIIEKRQSVAFWCNPISGHATLYWYQQILGQGPKLLIQFQNNGVVDDSQLPKDRFSAERLKGVDSTLKIQPAKLEDSAVYLCACSLGASGTYEQYFGPGTRLTVT.

Comment on this clonotype: A read error may be the cause here, since a much bigger clone is one base away. The J gene is TRBJ2-5, the V gene TRBV24-1; D gene uncertain. The V end lost 3 bases, the J end lost 4 bases, and 11 bases lay between the germline ends. CDR1 and CDR2 (germline): KGHDR, SFDVKD. The CDR3 spans 14 residues. CDR3 bases: TGTGCCACCAGTGATCCCGGAATGGGAGAGACCCAGTACTTC. Its protein product is CATSDPGMGETQYF.

Remarks on this clonotype: An end of the junction does not agree with germline; a read error may underlie this. The chain uses TRBV5-5 and TRBJ1-1, with D tentatively TRBD1 (6 bases). CDR3 length: 15 amino acids. CDR1 is SGHKS, CDR2 YYEKEE, per germline (reference sequence). The CDR3 DNA is TGTGCCAGCAGCTTGGTCGGGGGGGCGAACACTGAAGCTTTATTT. Encoded protein: CASSLVGGANTEALF.

Remarks on this clonotype: The CDR3 end shows no conserved phenylalanine or tryptophan, and so a read error is likely. The chain combines TRBV7-8 with TRBJ2-1; tentatively, D is TRBD1 (5 bases). The germline V gene has CDR1 SGHVS and CDR2 FQNEAQ. The CDR3 covers 16 residues. The V end lost 1 base, the J end lost 11 bases, and 21 bases lay between the germline ends. CDR3 in amino acids: CASSLEGNNPRGQQFI. In DNA form, the CDR3 reads TGTGCCAGCAGCTTAGAGGGGAACAACCCCCGAGGTCAGCAGTTCATA.

As to this clonotype: One end of the junction varies from germline; a read error may be responsible. The chain joins TRBV4-1 to TRBJ2-3; D is unresolved. The CDR3 contains 15 residues. CDR1 is MGHRA, CDR2 YSYEKL, per germline. The CDR3 sequence is CARSQDILALDTQYF. The CDR3 nucleotides are TGCGCCAGAAGCCAAGATATATTAGCTTTGGATACGCAGTATTTT.

On this clonotype itself: One end of the junction fails to match germline, which may point to a read error. The genes are TRBV4-1 and TRBJ1-3; 7 bases align to TRBD1. This CDR3 is 15 amino acids long. CDR1 MGHRA and CDR2 YSYEKL come from the germline V gene. The CDR3 spells CASSQGDRAGNTIYF. Written as DNA, the CDR3 is TGCGCTAGCAGCCAAGGAGACAGGGCTGGAAACACCATATATTTT.

About this clonotype itself: One end of the junction does not line up with germline, which may come from a read error. The J gene is TRBJ2-7, the V gene TRBV11-2, with D possibly matching TRBD1 (6 bases). Germline V gives CDR1 SGHAT, CDR2 FQNNGV. The CDR3 has 15 amino acids. The CDR3 nucleotides are TGTGCCAGTAGCTTAGGCTGGGGGCTTACCTATGAGCAGTACTTC. Residues: CASSLGWGLTYEQYF.

This clonotype was seen a handful of times. The genes are TRBV6-6 and TRBJ2-7; 10 bases line up with TRBD2. This CDR3 region has 16 residues. The germline CDR1 and CDR2 sequences are MNHNY and SVGAGI (reference sequence). V lost 8 bases and J lost 2; bases outside the gene matches: 12. CDR3 coding DNA: TGTGCCAGCGGTCCCCTCACTAGCGGGGATCCCTACGAGCAGTACTTC. This translates into CASGPLTSGDPYEQYF.

This clonotype has at least ten counts. This chain connects TRBV7-9 to TRBJ2-1, with 11 nucleotides matching TRBD2. The CDR3 covers 20 residues. Germline trimming cut 0 bases from V and 0 bases from J; bases unmatched to any gene: 10. CDR1 and CDR2 from the germline V gene are SEHNR and FQNEAQ (reference sequence). As DNA, the CDR3 is TGTGCCAGCAGCTTAGCGCCGGGGACTAGCGGTAGCAGCTCCTACAATGAGCAGTTCTTC. Its translation is CASSLAPGTSGSSSYNEQFF.

Worth noting for this clonotype: Compared with germline, one end of the junction differs, possibly owing to a read error. The chain employs TRBV6-5 and TRBJ2-7; TRBD2 might be the D (6 bases). Germline assignment: CDR1 MNHEY and CDR2 SVGAGI. CDR3 length equals 15 residues. The CDR3, as DNA: TGTGCCAGCAGTTACTGGCGGGACGGTAACGACGAACAGTACTTC. This gives the protein CASSYWRDGNDEQYF.

Points on this clonotype: At one end the junction does not follow the germline gene, possibly because of a read error. V and J are TRBV6-5 and TRBJ2-1; D possibly corresponds to TRBD2 (5 bases). The CDR3 spans 15 residues. CDR1 is MNHEY and CDR2 is SVGAGI in the germline V gene. The CDR3 DNA sequence: TGTGCCAGCAGTTACCGGACTGCTATCTACGATGAGCAGTTCTTC. It specifies CASSYRTAIYDEQFF.

About this clonotype itself: A clone one base away is much larger, so this may be a read error. The chain uses TRBV28 and TRBJ2-5; D is perhaps TRBD2 (6 bases). Germline V gives CDR1 MDHEN, CDR2 SYDVKM. CDR3 size: 14 residues. The V end was cut by 2 bases, the J end by 1 base, with 8 bases between. The CDR3 sequence is CASSLSGLQETQYF. The CDR3 DNA is TGTGCCAGCAGTTTAAGCGGGCTCCAAGAGACCCAGTACTTC.

With regard to this clonotype: Mismatch with germline at one junction end may stem from a read error. V and J are TRBV6-1 and TRBJ2-3, with 8 bases that match TRBD1. Germline V gene lookup returns CDR1 MNHNS and CDR2 SASEGT. The CDR3 is 17 residues long. The DNA of the CDR3 is TGTCCCAGCAGTGCCGGACAGGGAATAGCAAGGACAGATAGGCAGTATTTT. Its protein product is CPSSAGQGIARTDRQYF.

To note about this clonotype: A much larger clone sits a single nucleotide away, making a read error possible. The rearrangement joins TRBV5-8 to TRBJ2-5; perhaps TRBD1 as D (7 bases). V was pared by 3 bases and J by 2 bases, with 20 bases between. From germline, CDR1 is SGHTS and CDR2 YDEGEE. The CDR3 spans 17 residues. The CDR3 loop is CASSSRRDSFFQETQYF. The DNA of the CDR3 is TGTGCCAGCAGCTCGAGGCGGGACAGCTTTTTTCAAGAGACCCAGTACTTC.